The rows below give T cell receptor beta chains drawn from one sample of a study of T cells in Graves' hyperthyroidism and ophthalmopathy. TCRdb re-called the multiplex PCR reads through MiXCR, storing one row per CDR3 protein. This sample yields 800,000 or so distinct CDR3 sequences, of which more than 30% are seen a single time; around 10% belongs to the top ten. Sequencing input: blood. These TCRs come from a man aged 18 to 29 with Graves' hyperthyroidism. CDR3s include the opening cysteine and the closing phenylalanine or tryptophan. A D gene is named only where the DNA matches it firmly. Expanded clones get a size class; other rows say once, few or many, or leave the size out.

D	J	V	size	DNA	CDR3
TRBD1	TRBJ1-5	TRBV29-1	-	TGCAGCGTTGAGGCAGGGGGCTCGGATCAGCCCCAGCATTTT	CSVEAGGSDQPQHF
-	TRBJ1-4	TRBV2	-	TGTGCCAGCAGTTTATTTGGTACTAATGAAAAACTGTTTTTT	CASSLFGTNEKLFF
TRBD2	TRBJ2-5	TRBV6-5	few	TGTGCCAGCAGTTTTAGCGGGGGCTCCCAAGAGACCCAGTACTTC	CASSFSGGSQETQYF
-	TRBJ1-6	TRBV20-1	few	TGCAGTGCCTCTGGGGGGGGTTCCTATAATTCACCCCTCCACTTT	CSASGGGSYNSPLHF
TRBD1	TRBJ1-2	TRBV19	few	TGTGCCAGTAGTATGTGGGGCAGGGGGCGAAACTATGGCTACACCTTC	CASSMWGRGRNYGYTF
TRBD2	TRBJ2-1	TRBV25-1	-	TGTGCCAGCACGAATCGGGAGGGCGGGCATGAGCAGTTCTTC	CASTNREGGHEQFF
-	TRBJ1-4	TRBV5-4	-	TGTGCCAGCAGCTTGGCCGGGGGCGGATCGAATGAAAAACTGTTTTTT	CASSLAGGGSNEKLFF
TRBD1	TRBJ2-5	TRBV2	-	TGTGCCAGCAGCCAATCAGGGGGCATGGGGGAGACCCAGTACTTC	CASSQSGGMGETQYF
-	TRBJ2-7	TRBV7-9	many	TGTGCCACTGGGCGGGCCAGCTCCTACGAGCAGTACTTC	CATGRASSYEQYF
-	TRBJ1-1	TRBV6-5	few	TGTGCCAGCACCAGGACGTGGGCGGGGGACACTGAAGCTTTCTTT	CASTRTWAGDTEAFF
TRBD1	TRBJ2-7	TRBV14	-	TGTGCCAGCTCACCGACAGGGACCCCCTACGAGCAGTACTTC	CASSPTGTPYEQYF
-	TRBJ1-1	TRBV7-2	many	TGTGCCAGCACCTGGCGTCTGACTGAAGCTTTCTTT	CASTWRLTEAFF
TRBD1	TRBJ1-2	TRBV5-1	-	TGCGCCAGCAGCGAACCGGGACAGGGCACCTATGGCTACACCTTC	CASSEPGQGTYGYTF
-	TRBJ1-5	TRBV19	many	TGTGCCAGTAGTTCCGCAGGTAATCAGCCCCAGCATTTT	CASSSAGNQPQHF
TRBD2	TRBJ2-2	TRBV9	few	TGTGCCAGCAGCGTAGCGAGCGGGGACTCCGGGGAGCTGTTTTTT	CASSVASGDSGELFF
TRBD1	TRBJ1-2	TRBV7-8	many	TGTGCCAGCAGCCCAGGGGGGACCTGGGGCTACACCTTC	CASSPGGTWGYTF
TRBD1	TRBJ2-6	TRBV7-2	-	TGTGCCAGCAGCGTCCGACAGGGGAGCAACGTCCTGACTTTC	CASSVRQGSNVLTF
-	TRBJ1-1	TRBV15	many	TGTGCCACCAGCAGAGATCCAGGCCTTAACACTGAAGCTTTCTTT	CATSRDPGLNTEAFF
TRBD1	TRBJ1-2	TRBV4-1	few	TGCGCCAGCAGCCACGAGGGGGCCGGTGGCTACACCTTC	CASSHEGAGGYTF
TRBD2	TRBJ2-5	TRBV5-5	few	TGTGCCAGCAGCCGGGGGGAGGAAGAGACCCAGTACTTC	CASSRGEEETQYF
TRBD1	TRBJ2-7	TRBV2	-	TGTGCCAGCAGGGGGACAGGGCCCTACGAGCAGTACTTC	CASRGTGPYEQYF
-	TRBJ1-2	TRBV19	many	TGTGCCAGTACAACCGCTGGGGATGGCTACACCTTC	CASTTAGDGYTF
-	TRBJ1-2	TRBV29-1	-	TGCAGCAGTGAAGCGCTAAGGGACTATGGCTACACCTTC	CSSEALRDYGYTF
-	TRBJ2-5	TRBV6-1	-	TGTGCCAGCAGTGCGAGGGGATCGGAGACCCAGTACTTC	CASSARGSETQYF
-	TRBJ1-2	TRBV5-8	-	TGTGCCAGCAGCCCGAGGACAACCTACACCTTC	CASSPRTTYTF
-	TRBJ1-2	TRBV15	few	TGTGCCACCAGCAGAGATCCCGACGGGTTCGGGGGCTACACCTTC	CATSRDPDGFGGYTF
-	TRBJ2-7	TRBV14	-	TGTGCCAGCAGCCAGTTAGGGACCTACGAGCAGTACTTC	CASSQLGTYEQYF
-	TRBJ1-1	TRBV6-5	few	TGTGCCAGCAGTCAACGAAGGGGGAACACTGAAGCTTTCTTT	CASSQRRGNTEAFF
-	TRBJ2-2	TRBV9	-	TGTGCCAGCAGCGTAGCTCGGGCGCCGAACACCGGGGAGCTGTTTTTT	CASSVARAPNTGELFF
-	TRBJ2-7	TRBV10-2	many	TGCGCCAGCAGTCCGGGAACATCTAAAAGCTCCTACGAGCAGTACTTC	CASSPGTSKSSYEQYF
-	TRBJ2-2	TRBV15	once	TGTGCCACCAGCAGAGAAGTGACGAACACCGGGGAGCTGTTTTTT	CATSREVTNTGELFF
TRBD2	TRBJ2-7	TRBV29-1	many	TGCAGCGTGGGACTAGCGGGGGGCGGCGAGCAGTACTTC	CSVGLAGGGEQYF
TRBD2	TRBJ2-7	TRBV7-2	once	TGTGCCAGCAGCTCCCCGCCGGGACTAGCGGGAGGGGCGTACGAGCAGTACTTC	CASSSPPGLAGGAYEQYF
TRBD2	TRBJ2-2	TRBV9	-	TGTGCCAGCAGCGTAGGTCTAGCGGGTAACACCGGGGAGCTGTTTTTT	CASSVGLAGNTGELFF
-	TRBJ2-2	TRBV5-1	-	TGCGCCAGCAGCTTGGCCGGCCTAGCGAGGACCGGGGAGCTGTTTTTT	CASSLAGLARTGELFF
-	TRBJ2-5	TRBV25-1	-	TGTGCCAGCAGTTACTCGTACGAGTTGGGAGAAGAGACCCAGTACTTC	CASSYSYELGEETQYF
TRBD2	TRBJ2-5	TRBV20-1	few	TGCAGTGCTAGGGAGGCGGGGGGCGGGGAGACCCAGTACTTC	CSAREAGGGETQYF
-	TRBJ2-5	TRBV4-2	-	TGTGCCAGCAGCCATGGGGGCCCGCATTGGACAGAGACCCAGTACTTC	CASSHGGPHWTETQYF
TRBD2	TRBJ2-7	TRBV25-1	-	TGTGCCAGCAGTTCCGAGGGTTCCGGGACTAGCGGGAGTTCCTACGAGCAGTACTTC	CASSSEGSGTSGSSYEQYF
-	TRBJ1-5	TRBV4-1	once	TGCGCCAGCAGCCATGATTGGGTGAATCAGCCCCAGCATTTT	CASSHDWVNQPQHF
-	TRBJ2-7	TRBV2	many	TGTGCCAGCAGTGATAGTCAGAAAATCTACGAGCAGTACTTC	CASSDSQKIYEQYF
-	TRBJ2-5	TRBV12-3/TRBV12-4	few	TGTGCCAGCAGTTCCGAGCAGACCCAGTACTTC	CASSSEQTQYF
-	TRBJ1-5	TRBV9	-	TGTGCCAGCAGCCCTGACAGCCCCAATCAGCCCCAGCATTTT	CASSPDSPNQPQHF
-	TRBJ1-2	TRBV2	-	TGTGCCAGCACTCCGACAGGCGTTAACTATGGCTACACCTTC	CASTPTGVNYGYTF
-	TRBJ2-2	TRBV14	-	TGTGCCAACAGCCAAGATTGGACTGCGAAAGGGGAGCTGTTTTTT	CANSQDWTAKGELFF
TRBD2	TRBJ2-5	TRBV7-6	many	TGTGCCAGCAGCTTTGGCGGGGGGGAGACCCAGTACTTC	CASSFGGGETQYF
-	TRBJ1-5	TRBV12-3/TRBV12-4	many	TGTGCCAGCAGTTTAGGGGGGCTCGGCAATCAGCCCCAGCATTTT	CASSLGGLGNQPQHF
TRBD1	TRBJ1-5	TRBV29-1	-	TGCAGCGTGACAGGGGAGGGTATCAATCAGCCCCAGCATTTT	CSVTGEGINQPQHF
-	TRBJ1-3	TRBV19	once	TGTGCCAGTACTCTCGAGGTGAACACCATATATTTT	CASTLEVNTIYF
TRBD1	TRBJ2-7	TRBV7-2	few	TGTGCCAGCAGCCAAGACTCCGGGACAGACGGTACCTACGAGCAGTACTTC	CASSQDSGTDGTYEQYF
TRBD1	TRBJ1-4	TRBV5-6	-	TGTGCCAGCAGCTTGGCCGGCCAGGGGGGAGGTAATGAAAAACTGTTTTTT	CASSLAGQGGGNEKLFF